What follows describes a single T cell receptor beta chain. The antigen is not known. The record originates from a study of cytomegalovirus exposure and HLA in healthy donors. Study-level results: The study labeled 164 TCR beta chains cytomegalovirus-associated.

CDR3 length: 14 residues. V lost 1 base to trimming and J lost 5 bases, with 8 bases between them. Germline V gene sequence: CDR1 SGHAT, CDR2 FQNNGV. The assay was immunoSEQ multiplex PCR, and TCRdb's table has in-frame clones only and misses some. The table has about 150,000 clones, approximately 94% seen once. The J gene is TRBJ2-2, the V gene TRBV11-2; D is ambiguous. This clonotype was sampled from a man in his late teens or twenties in good health and CMV-seropositive. Input material: PBMCs. The CDR3 reads CASSLAHGTGELFF. For the CDR3, the DNA is TGTGCCAGCAGCTTAGCGCACGGGACCGGGGAGCTGTTTTTT.